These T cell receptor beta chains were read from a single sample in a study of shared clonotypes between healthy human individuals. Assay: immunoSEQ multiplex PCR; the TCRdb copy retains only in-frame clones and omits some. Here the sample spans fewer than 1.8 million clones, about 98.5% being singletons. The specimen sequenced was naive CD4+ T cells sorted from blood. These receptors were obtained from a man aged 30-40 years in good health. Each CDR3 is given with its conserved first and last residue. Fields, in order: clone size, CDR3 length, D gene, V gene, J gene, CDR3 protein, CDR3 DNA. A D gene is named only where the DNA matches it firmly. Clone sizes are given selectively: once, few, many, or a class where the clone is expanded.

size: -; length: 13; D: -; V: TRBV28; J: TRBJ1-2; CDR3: CASSLTGFYGYTF; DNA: TGTGCCAGCAGTTTGACAGGTTTTTATGGCTACACCTTC
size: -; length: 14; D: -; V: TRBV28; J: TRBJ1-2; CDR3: CASSTPFPGEGYTF; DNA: TGTGCCAGCAGTACCCCTTTTCCCGGGGAGGGCTACACCTTC
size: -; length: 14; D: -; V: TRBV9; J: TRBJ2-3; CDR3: CASSVAVVGHTQYF; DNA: TGTGCCAGCAGCGTAGCCGTGGTAGGGCATACGCAGTATTTT
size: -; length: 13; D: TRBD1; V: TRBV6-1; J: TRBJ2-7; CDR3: CASSETGRYEQYF; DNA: TGTGCCAGCAGTGAGACAGGGCGGTACGAGCAGTACTTC
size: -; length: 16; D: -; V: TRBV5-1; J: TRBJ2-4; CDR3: CASSLAAGLAKNIQYF; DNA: TGCGCCAGCAGCTTGGCGGCGGGGCTAGCCAAAAACATTCAGTACTTC
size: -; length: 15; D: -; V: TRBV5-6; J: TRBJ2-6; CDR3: CASSPQGSGANVLTF; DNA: TGTGCCAGCAGCCCACAGGGTTCGGGGGCCAACGTCCTGACTTTC
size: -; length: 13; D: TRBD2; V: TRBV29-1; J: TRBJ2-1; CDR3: CSVAAGAYNEQFF; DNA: TGCAGCGTTGCAGCGGGAGCTTATAATGAGCAGTTCTTC
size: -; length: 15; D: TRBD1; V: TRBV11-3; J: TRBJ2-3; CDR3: CASSPRTGGEDTQYF; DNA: TGTGCCAGCAGCCCGAGGACAGGGGGCGAGGATACGCAGTATTTT
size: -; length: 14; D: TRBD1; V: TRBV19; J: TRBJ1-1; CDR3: CASIRDRGRTEAFF; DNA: TGTGCCAGTATCAGAGACAGGGGGCGGACTGAAGCTTTCTTT
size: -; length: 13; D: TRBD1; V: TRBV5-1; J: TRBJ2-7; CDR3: CASSLGQGNEQYF; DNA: TGCGCCAGCAGCTTGGGACAGGGTAACGAGCAGTACTTC
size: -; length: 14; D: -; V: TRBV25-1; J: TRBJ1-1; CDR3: CASSEVTGENEAFF; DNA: TGTGCCAGCAGTGAAGTCACGGGGGAGAATGAAGCTTTCTTT
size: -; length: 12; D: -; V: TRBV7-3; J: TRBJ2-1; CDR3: CASSYPEAKQFF; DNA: TGTGCCAGCAGCTACCCGGAGGCCAAGCAGTTCTTC
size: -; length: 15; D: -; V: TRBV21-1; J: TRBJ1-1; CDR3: CASSKGEWANTEAFF; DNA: TGTGCCAGCAGCAAAGGGGAATGGGCGAACACTGAAGCTTTCTTT
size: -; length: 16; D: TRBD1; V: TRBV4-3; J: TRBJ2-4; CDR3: CASSQTGDSAKNIQYF; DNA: TGCGCCAGCAGCCAAACAGGGGATTCGGCCAAAAACATTCAGTACTTC
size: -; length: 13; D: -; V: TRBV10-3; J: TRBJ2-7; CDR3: CAISAASYYEQYF; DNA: TGTGCCATCAGTGCGGCTAGTTACTACGAGCAGTACTTC
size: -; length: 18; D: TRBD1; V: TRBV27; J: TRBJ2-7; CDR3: CASSLASSAGGFRYEQYF; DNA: TGTGCCAGCAGTTTAGCCTCCTCGGCAGGGGGCTTTAGATACGAGCAGTACTTC
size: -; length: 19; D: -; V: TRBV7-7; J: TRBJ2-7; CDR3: CASSLPKQGYCGTSYEQYF; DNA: TGTGCTAGCAGCTTACCCAAACAGGGTTATTGTGGCACCTCCTACGAGCAGTACTTC
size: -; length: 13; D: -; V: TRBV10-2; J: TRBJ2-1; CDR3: CASTVGTYNEQFF; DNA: TGCGCCAGCACCGTGGGGACCTACAATGAGCAGTTCTTC
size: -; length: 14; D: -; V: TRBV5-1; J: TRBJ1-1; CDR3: CASSPLRGDAEAFF; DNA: TGCGCCAGCAGCCCCCTAAGGGGGGACGCTGAAGCTTTCTTT
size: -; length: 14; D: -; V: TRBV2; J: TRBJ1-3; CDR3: CASSETPGGDTIYF; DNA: TGTGCCAGCAGTGAAACCCCTGGAGGAGACACCATATATTTT
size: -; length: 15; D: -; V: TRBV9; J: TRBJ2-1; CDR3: CASNAADSLDNEQFF; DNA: TGTGCCAGCAATGCAGCGGACTCATTGGACAATGAGCAGTTCTTC
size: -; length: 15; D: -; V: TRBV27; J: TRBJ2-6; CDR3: CASSSLGAGANVLTF; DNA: TGTGCCAGCAGTTCTCTCGGGGCTGGGGCCAACGTCCTGACTTTC
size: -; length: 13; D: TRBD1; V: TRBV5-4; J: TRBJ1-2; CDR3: CASSWTGDNGYTF; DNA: TGTGCCAGCAGCTGGACAGGGGATAATGGCTACACCTTC
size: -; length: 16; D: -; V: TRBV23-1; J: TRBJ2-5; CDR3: CASSQSLLTGQETQYF; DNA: TGCGCCAGCAGTCAATCGTTGTTGACAGGACAAGAGACCCAGTACTTC
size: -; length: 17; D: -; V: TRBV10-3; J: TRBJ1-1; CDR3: CAISGPNEQLGTTEAFF; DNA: TGTGCCATCAGTGGGCCGAACGAACAGCTAGGGACCACTGAAGCTTTCTTT
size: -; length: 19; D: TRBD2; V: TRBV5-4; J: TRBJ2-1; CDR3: CASSLGPGLAGGPGNEQFF; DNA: TGTGCCAGCAGCTTGGGCCCGGGACTAGCGGGAGGGCCGGGCAATGAGCAGTTCTTC
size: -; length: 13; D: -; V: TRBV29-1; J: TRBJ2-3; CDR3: CSVESPLAGTQYF; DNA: TGCAGCGTTGAATCCCCCCTAGCCGGTACGCAGTATTTT
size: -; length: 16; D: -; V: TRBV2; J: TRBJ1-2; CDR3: CASSEDFIWANYGYTF; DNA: TGTGCCAGCAGTGAAGATTTCATTTGGGCCAACTATGGCTACACCTTC
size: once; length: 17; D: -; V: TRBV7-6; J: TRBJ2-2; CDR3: CASSLVYGEMNTGELFF; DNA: TGTGCCAGCAGCTTAGTGTACGGAGAAATGAACACCGGGGAGCTGTTTTTT
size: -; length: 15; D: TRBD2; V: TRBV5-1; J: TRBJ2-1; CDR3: CASSLVASGDNEQFF; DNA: TGCGCCAGCAGCTTGGTCGCTAGCGGAGATAATGAGCAGTTCTTC
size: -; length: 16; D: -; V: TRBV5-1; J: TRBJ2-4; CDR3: CASSLVLGTGENIQYF; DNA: TGCGCCAGCAGCTTGGTTCTGGGGACGGGTGAAAACATTCAGTACTTC
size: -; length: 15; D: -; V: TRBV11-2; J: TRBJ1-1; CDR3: CASSSPGETNTEAFF; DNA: TGTGCCAGCAGCTCACCTGGGGAGACGAACACTGAAGCTTTCTTT
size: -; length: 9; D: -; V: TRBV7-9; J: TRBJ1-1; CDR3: CASSHEAFF; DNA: TGTGCCAGCAGCCATGAAGCTTTCTTT
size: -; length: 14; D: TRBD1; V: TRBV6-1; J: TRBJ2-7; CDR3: CASSGQGPSYEQYF; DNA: TGTGCCAGCAGTGGACAGGGGCCCTCCTACGAGCAGTACTTC
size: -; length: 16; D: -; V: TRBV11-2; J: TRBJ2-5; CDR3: CASSLRVGLGEETQYF; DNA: TGTGCCAGCAGCTTAAGGGTGGGCCTAGGGGAAGAGACCCAGTACTTC
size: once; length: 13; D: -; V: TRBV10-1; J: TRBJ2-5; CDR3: CASSESRGGLPYF; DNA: TGCGCCAGCAGTGAGTCAAGGGGTGGCCTCCCGTACTTC
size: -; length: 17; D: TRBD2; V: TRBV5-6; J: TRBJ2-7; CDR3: CASSLWLRSGGTYEQYF; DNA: TGTGCCAGCAGCCTATGGCTCCGCAGCGGGGGAACCTACGAGCAGTACTTC
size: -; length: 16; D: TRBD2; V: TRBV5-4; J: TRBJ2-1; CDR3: CASSFASTSGSKEQFF; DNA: TGTGCCAGCAGCTTTGCGTCTACTAGCGGGTCAAAGGAGCAGTTCTTC
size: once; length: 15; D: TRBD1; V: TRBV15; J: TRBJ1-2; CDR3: CATSTGTGSWDGYTF; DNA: TGTGCCACCAGCACCGGGACAGGGTCGTGGGATGGCTACACCTTC
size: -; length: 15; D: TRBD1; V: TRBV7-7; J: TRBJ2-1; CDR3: CASSLLPQGADEQFF; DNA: TGTGCTAGCAGCTTACTCCCCCAGGGGGCAGATGAGCAGTTCTTC
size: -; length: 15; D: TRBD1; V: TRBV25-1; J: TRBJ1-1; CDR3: CASSNTGGGGTEAFF; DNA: TGTGCCAGCAGTAACACAGGGGGCGGTGGGACTGAAGCTTTCTTT
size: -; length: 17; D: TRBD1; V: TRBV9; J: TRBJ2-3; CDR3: CASSDQPRDRVTDTQYF; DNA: TGTGCCAGCAGCGACCAACCCCGGGACAGGGTCACAGATACGCAGTATTTT
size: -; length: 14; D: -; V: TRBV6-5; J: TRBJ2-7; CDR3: CASSYSGSSYEQYF; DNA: TGTGCCAGCAGTTACTCAGGGAGCTCCTACGAGCAGTACTTC
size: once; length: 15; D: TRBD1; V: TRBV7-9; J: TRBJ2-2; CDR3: CASSRDRVGTGELFF; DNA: TGTGCCAGCAGCCGCGACAGGGTTGGGACCGGGGAGCTGTTTTTT
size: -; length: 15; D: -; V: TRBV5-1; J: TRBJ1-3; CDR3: CASSLDRFMGNTIYF; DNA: TGCGCCAGCAGCTTGGACAGGTTTATGGGAAACACCATATATTTT
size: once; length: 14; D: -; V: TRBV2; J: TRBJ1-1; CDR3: CASSEEQKSTEAFF; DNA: TGTGCCAGCAGTGAAGAGCAGAAGAGCACTGAAGCTTTCTTT